This T cell receptor (beta chain) was captured in a study of T cell responses to AZD1222 COVID-19 vaccine. CDR3 size: 16 residues. Deletions cut 3 bases from V and 6 bases from J, with 23 bases between. Germline-derived CDR1 and CDR2 are GTSNPN and SVGIG (reference sequence). Using immunoSEQ multiplex PCR, the repertoire was profiled, and TCRdb retains in-frame clones only, with some absent. The table shows 130,000 to 150,000 clones, with 75% to 95% occurring only once. This specimen consisted of peripheral blood, obtained on day 0 of AZD1222 vaccination. The chain employs TRBV30 and TRBJ1-2; possibly TRBD1 for D (6 bases). The origin of this receptor is an adult in good health. CDR3 in DNA: TGTGCCTGGAGGGCGGGACCAGTCTTTCCAGGGGATGGCTACACCTTC. It translates to CAWRAGPVFPGDGYTF.